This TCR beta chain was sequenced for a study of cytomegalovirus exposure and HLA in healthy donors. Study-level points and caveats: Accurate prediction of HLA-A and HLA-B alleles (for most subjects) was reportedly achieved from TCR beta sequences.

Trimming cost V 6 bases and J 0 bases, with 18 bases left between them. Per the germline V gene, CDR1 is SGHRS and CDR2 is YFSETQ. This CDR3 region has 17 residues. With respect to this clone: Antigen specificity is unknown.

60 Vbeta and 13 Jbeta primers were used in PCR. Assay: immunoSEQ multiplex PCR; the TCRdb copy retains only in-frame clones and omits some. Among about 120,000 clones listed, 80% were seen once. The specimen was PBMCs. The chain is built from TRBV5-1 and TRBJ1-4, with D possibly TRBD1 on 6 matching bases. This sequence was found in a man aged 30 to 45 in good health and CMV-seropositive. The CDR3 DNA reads TGCGCCAGCATGGCAGGGGCGTCGTTGACAACTAATGAAAAACTGTTTTTT. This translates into CASMAGASLTTNEKLFF.